Listed below are T cell receptor beta chains from one sample, sequenced in a study of blood T cell repertoires in COVID-19. Here immunoSEQ multiplex PCR was the method, and the copy in TCRdb shows in-frame clones only, minus some. This table has 150,000 to 200,000 clones, around four fifths appearing once. Sequenced: peripheral blood. The receptors here all came from a man aged 60 to 75 with COVID-19, enrolled during active disease. Each CDR3 is given with its conserved first and last residue. The D gene is left open where the match is weak. Some rows mark clone size as missing; the rest say once, few, many or name a class of expanded clone.

J gene: TRBJ1-1
clone size: -
V gene: TRBV18
D gene: -
CDR3 protein: CASSPLQGVNTEAFF
CDR3 DNA: TGTGCCAGCTCACCGCTACAGGGAGTGAACACTGAAGCTTTCTTT

J gene: TRBJ2-1
clone size: -
V gene: TRBV7-6
D gene: TRBD2
CDR3 protein: CASSSGTSGYNEQFF
CDR3 DNA: TGTGCCAGCAGCTCGGGGACTAGCGGTTACAATGAGCAGTTCTTC

J gene: TRBJ2-5
clone size: -
V gene: TRBV5-1
D gene: TRBD2
CDR3 protein: CASSRGDRSQETQYF
CDR3 DNA: TGCGCCAGCAGCCGGGGGGACCGTAGTCAAGAGACCCAGTACTTC

J gene: TRBJ1-3
clone size: -
V gene: TRBV7-9
D gene: -
CDR3 protein: CASSPQGNTIYF
CDR3 DNA: TGTGCCAGCAGCCCTCAGGGAAACACCATATATTTT

J gene: TRBJ1-3
clone size: -
V gene: TRBV15
D gene: -
CDR3 protein: CATSRDRGGTGNTIYF
CDR3 DNA: TGTGCCACCAGCAGAGATCGCGGGGGTACGGGAAACACCATATATTTT

J gene: TRBJ1-6
clone size: once
V gene: TRBV2
D gene: TRBD1
CDR3 protein: CASSEDRGLFLRSPLHF
CDR3 DNA: TGTGCCAGCAGTGAAGACAGGGGGCTGTTTCTACGTTCACCCCTCCACTTT

J gene: TRBJ2-1
clone size: -
V gene: TRBV13
D gene: TRBD1
CDR3 protein: CASSFSGTGDNEQFF
CDR3 DNA: TGTGCCAGCAGCTTCTCCGGGACAGGGGACAATGAGCAGTTCTTC

J gene: TRBJ2-3
clone size: -
V gene: TRBV7-9
D gene: -
CDR3 protein: CASSLASGQDTQYF
CDR3 DNA: TGTGCCAGCAGCTTAGCGTCGGGTCAAGATACGCAGTATTTT

J gene: TRBJ1-1
clone size: -
V gene: TRBV6-1
D gene: -
CDR3 protein: CASSEAHRSQAFF
CDR3 DNA: TGTGCCAGCAGTGAAGCTCACAGGTCCCAAGCTTTCTTT

J gene: TRBJ1-6
clone size: -
V gene: TRBV4-3
D gene: -
CDR3 protein: CASSQDRDWGSPLHF
CDR3 DNA: TGCGCCAGCAGCCAAGATCGGGACTGGGGTTCACCCCTCCACTTT

J gene: TRBJ1-2
clone size: -
V gene: TRBV5-8
D gene: -
CDR3 protein: CASSFRTANYGYTF
CDR3 DNA: TGTGCCAGCAGCTTTCGGACAGCTAACTATGGCTACACCTTC

J gene: TRBJ1-1
clone size: -
V gene: TRBV28
D gene: TRBD1
CDR3 protein: CASSSRQGGNTEAFF
CDR3 DNA: TGTGCCAGCAGTTCCCGACAGGGGGGAAACACTGAAGCTTTCTTT

J gene: TRBJ1-2
clone size: -
V gene: TRBV4-2
D gene: -
CDR3 protein: CASSQATPTSNYGYTF
CDR3 DNA: TGTGCCAGCAGCCAAGCCACACCAACGTCTAACTATGGCTACACCTTC

J gene: TRBJ2-1
clone size: once
V gene: TRBV19
D gene: -
CDR3 protein: CASSITGGEFEQFF
CDR3 DNA: TGTGCCAGTAGTATTACTGGTGGTGAGTTTGAGCAGTTCTTC

J gene: TRBJ2-5
clone size: once
V gene: TRBV29-1
D gene: -
CDR3 protein: CSVNTFQETQYF
CDR3 DNA: TGCAGCGTTAATACATTCCAAGAGACCCAGTACTTC

J gene: TRBJ1-1
clone size: few
V gene: TRBV19
D gene: -
CDR3 protein: CASRQEMNTEAFF
CDR3 DNA: TGTGCCAGTAGGCAGGAAATGAACACTGAAGCTTTCTTT

J gene: TRBJ1-2
clone size: -
V gene: TRBV15
D gene: TRBD1
CDR3 protein: CATSRDETGWAGYTF
CDR3 DNA: TGTGCCACCAGCAGAGATGAGACAGGGTGGGCTGGCTACACCTTC

J gene: TRBJ2-3
clone size: -
V gene: TRBV10-3
D gene: -
CDR3 protein: CAISDGTTDTQYF
CDR3 DNA: TGTGCCATCAGTGATGGGACTACAGATACGCAGTATTTT

J gene: TRBJ1-1
clone size: few
V gene: TRBV27
D gene: TRBD1
CDR3 protein: CASRNSVWGQGNTEAFF
CDR3 DNA: TGTGCCAGCAGAAACTCAGTTTGGGGACAGGGGAACACTGAAGCTTTCTTT

J gene: TRBJ1-6
clone size: few
V gene: TRBV5-1
D gene: -
CDR3 protein: CASRTELSYNSPLHF
CDR3 DNA: TGCGCCAGCAGGACAGAACTCTCCTATAATTCACCCCTCCACTTT

J gene: TRBJ1-5
clone size: -
V gene: TRBV6-5
D gene: TRBD1
CDR3 protein: CASRWDRVSNQPQHF
CDR3 DNA: TGTGCCAGCAGATGGGACAGGGTTAGCAATCAGCCCCAGCATTTT

J gene: TRBJ2-7
clone size: -
V gene: TRBV7-3
D gene: TRBD2
CDR3 protein: CASSLGYGGGPGEQYF
CDR3 DNA: TGTGCCAGCAGCTTAGGGTATGGGGGAGGGCCGGGCGAGCAGTACTTC

J gene: TRBJ1-6
clone size: -
V gene: TRBV11-3
D gene: -
CDR3 protein: CASSLDSSNSPLHF
CDR3 DNA: TGTGCCAGCAGCTTAGATTCCAGTAATTCACCCCTCCACTTT

J gene: TRBJ1-2
clone size: -
V gene: TRBV7-8
D gene: -
CDR3 protein: CASSPDTNYGYTF
CDR3 DNA: TGTGCCAGCAGTCCGGACACCAACTATGGCTACACCTTC

J gene: TRBJ2-7
clone size: few
V gene: TRBV6-2/TRBV6-3
D gene: TRBD1
CDR3 protein: CASSYRGQGAYEQYF
CDR3 DNA: TGTGCCAGCAGTTACCGGGGACAGGGTGCCTACGAGCAGTACTTC

J gene: TRBJ1-5
clone size: -
V gene: TRBV6-2/TRBV6-3
D gene: TRBD1
CDR3 protein: CASSSSGGSNQPQHF
CDR3 DNA: TGTGCCAGCAGTTCTTCAGGGGGTAGCAATCAGCCCCAGCATTTT

J gene: TRBJ2-1
clone size: -
V gene: TRBV3-1/TRBV3-2
D gene: TRBD1
CDR3 protein: CASNGTGIYNEQFF
CDR3 DNA: TGTGCCAGCAACGGGACAGGGATTTACAATGAGCAGTTCTTC

J gene: TRBJ1-1
clone size: -
V gene: TRBV12-5
D gene: TRBD1
CDR3 protein: CASGLVLGQGAASTEAFF
CDR3 DNA: TGTGCTAGTGGTTTGGTACTGGGACAGGGGGCAGCGAGCACTGAAGCTTTCTTT

J gene: TRBJ2-2
clone size: -
V gene: TRBV7-6
D gene: TRBD1
CDR3 protein: CASSPEQGATGELFF
CDR3 DNA: TGTGCCAGCAGCCCGGAACAGGGGGCAACCGGGGAGCTGTTTTTT

J gene: TRBJ1-1
clone size: -
V gene: TRBV27
D gene: -
CDR3 protein: CASSLGRVRTEAFF
CDR3 DNA: TGTGCCAGCAGTTTGGGGAGGGTACGCACTGAAGCTTTCTTT

J gene: TRBJ2-3
clone size: -
V gene: TRBV3-1/TRBV3-2
D gene: -
CDR3 protein: CASSQDLTVDTQYF
CDR3 DNA: TGTGCCAGCAGCCAAGATCTTACGGTCGATACGCAGTATTTT

J gene: TRBJ1-1
clone size: -
V gene: TRBV5-1
D gene: -
CDR3 protein: CASSPSLNTEAFF
CDR3 DNA: TGCGCCAGCAGCCCTAGCCTAAACACTGAAGCTTTCTTT

J gene: TRBJ1-4
clone size: -
V gene: TRBV4-1
D gene: -
CDR3 protein: CASSQVAHLTGRNEKLFF
CDR3 DNA: TGCGCCAGCAGCCAGGTTGCTCATCTGACAGGACGCAATGAAAAACTGTTTTTT

J gene: TRBJ2-2
clone size: -
V gene: TRBV5-4
D gene: -
CDR3 protein: CASSPPGTYTNTGELFF
CDR3 DNA: TGTGCCAGCAGCCCGCCGGGGACATATACGAACACCGGGGAGCTGTTTTTT

J gene: TRBJ1-3
clone size: -
V gene: TRBV5-1
D gene: -
CDR3 protein: CASSPRQAHSGNTIYF
CDR3 DNA: TGCGCCAGCAGCCCCCGACAGGCCCACTCTGGAAACACCATATATTTT

J gene: TRBJ2-1
clone size: once
V gene: TRBV6-2/TRBV6-3
D gene: -
CDR3 protein: CASSSRTPNSYNEQFF
CDR3 DNA: TGTGCCAGCAGCTCTAGGACACCAAATTCCTACAATGAGCAGTTCTTC

J gene: TRBJ1-2
clone size: -
V gene: TRBV12-5
D gene: -
CDR3 protein: CASGPGINYGYTF
CDR3 DNA: TGTGCTAGTGGCCCCGGGATCAACTATGGCTACACCTTC

J gene: TRBJ2-3
clone size: once
V gene: TRBV6-5
D gene: -
CDR3 protein: CASSYEPGSTDTQYF
CDR3 DNA: TGTGCCAGCAGTTACGAGCCAGGGTCCACAGATACGCAGTATTTT

J gene: TRBJ2-5
clone size: -
V gene: TRBV5-4
D gene: -
CDR3 protein: CASSLDFKETQYF
CDR3 DNA: TGTGCCAGCAGCTTGGACTTTAAAGAGACCCAGTACTTC

J gene: TRBJ1-2
clone size: -
V gene: TRBV12-3/TRBV12-4
D gene: -
CDR3 protein: CASSLGQRNGYTF
CDR3 DNA: TGTGCCAGCAGTTTAGGCCAGCGCAATGGCTACACCTTC

J gene: TRBJ1-2
clone size: few
V gene: TRBV19
D gene: -
CDR3 protein: CASTPHRERNGYTF
CDR3 DNA: TGTGCCAGTACCCCACACAGGGAAAGGAATGGCTACACCTTC

J gene: TRBJ1-1
clone size: -
V gene: TRBV18
D gene: -
CDR3 protein: CASSPNRNTEAFF
CDR3 DNA: TGTGCCAGCTCACCAAATCGGAACACTGAAGCTTTCTTT

J gene: TRBJ1-4
clone size: -
V gene: TRBV27
D gene: TRBD1
CDR3 protein: CASSPRDSNEKLFF
CDR3 DNA: TGTGCCAGCAGTCCCCGGGACAGTAATGAAAAACTGTTTTTT

J gene: TRBJ1-1
clone size: -
V gene: TRBV5-6
D gene: -
CDR3 protein: CASSLEPAGPREAFF
CDR3 DNA: TGTGCCAGCAGCTTGGAGCCGGCAGGCCCAAGGGAAGCTTTCTTT

J gene: TRBJ2-1
clone size: -
V gene: TRBV21-1
D gene: -
CDR3 protein: CASRSSGTCYSYNEQFF
CDR3 DNA: TGTGCCAGCAGATCCTCCGGGACTTGCTACTCCTACAATGAGCAGTTCTTC

J gene: TRBJ2-3
clone size: -
V gene: TRBV30
D gene: TRBD2
CDR3 protein: CAWSGGGITDTQYF
CDR3 DNA: TGTGCCTGGAGTGGGGGGGGAATCACAGATACGCAGTATTTT

J gene: TRBJ1-5
clone size: few
V gene: TRBV28
D gene: TRBD1
CDR3 protein: CASTQPELLRGPQPQHF
CDR3 DNA: TGTGCCAGCACCCAACCCGAACTCCTCAGGGGGCCTCAGCCCCAGCATTTT

J gene: TRBJ1-3
clone size: -
V gene: TRBV21-1
D gene: -
CDR3 protein: CASSKVGRGLTGNTIYF
CDR3 DNA: TGTGCCAGCAGCAAAGTGGGCAGGGGGCTTACTGGAAACACCATATATTTT

J gene: TRBJ2-3
clone size: -
V gene: TRBV19
D gene: TRBD2
CDR3 protein: CASSPRTSGRGDTQYF
CDR3 DNA: TGTGCCAGTAGTCCCCGGACTAGCGGGAGGGGGGATACGCAGTATTTT

J gene: TRBJ1-1
clone size: -
V gene: TRBV6-5
D gene: -
CDR3 protein: CASRATENTEAFF
CDR3 DNA: TGTGCCAGCAGGGCCACAGAAAACACTGAAGCTTTCTTT

J gene: TRBJ1-2
clone size: few
V gene: TRBV5-4
D gene: TRBD1
CDR3 protein: CASSLYGTENYGYTF
CDR3 DNA: TGTGCCAGCAGCTTGTACGGGACAGAGAACTATGGCTACACCTTC

J gene: TRBJ1-1
clone size: -
V gene: TRBV6-5
D gene: TRBD1
CDR3 protein: CASSLSGQGLSEAFF
CDR3 DNA: TGTGCCAGCAGCCTTTCAGGACAGGGGTTGTCTGAAGCTTTCTTT

J gene: TRBJ1-2
clone size: -
V gene: TRBV12-5
D gene: -
CDR3 protein: CASTSRGYGYTF
CDR3 DNA: TGTGCTAGTACCTCTAGGGGGTATGGCTACACCTTC

J gene: TRBJ1-3
clone size: -
V gene: TRBV7-9
D gene: -
CDR3 protein: CASSLVRESGNTIYF
CDR3 DNA: TGTGCCAGCAGCTTAGTCCGGGAGTCTGGAAACACCATATATTTT

J gene: TRBJ1-2
clone size: once
V gene: TRBV19
D gene: -
CDR3 protein: CASSRDFYGYTF
CDR3 DNA: TGTGCCAGTAGTCGGGACTTCTATGGCTACACCTTC

J gene: TRBJ1-3
clone size: -
V gene: TRBV5-4
D gene: -
CDR3 protein: CASSLGLPGSGNTIYF
CDR3 DNA: TGTGCCAGCAGCTTGGGGTTACCAGGCTCTGGAAACACCATATATTTT

J gene: TRBJ1-1
clone size: once
V gene: TRBV6-5
D gene: -
CDR3 protein: CASSSRGTEAFF
CDR3 DNA: TGTGCCAGCAGTTCGAGGGGGACTGAAGCTTTCTTT

J gene: TRBJ1-1
clone size: once
V gene: TRBV6-2/TRBV6-3
D gene: -
CDR3 protein: CASSYPSGGTEAFF
CDR3 DNA: TGTGCCAGCAGTTACCCCTCGGGGGGCACTGAAGCTTTCTTT

J gene: TRBJ1-4
clone size: -
V gene: TRBV7-9
D gene: TRBD1
CDR3 protein: CASSPGTGDEKLFF
CDR3 DNA: TGTGCCAGCAGCCCCGGGACAGGGGATGAAAAACTGTTTTTT